The clone carrying this T cell receptor beta chain showed up just a few times. Its specificity is not known. The sample originates from a study of Ad26.COV2.S vaccination and SARS-CoV-2 variants. Study-level points and caveats: Similar non-spike TCR breadth was seen in vaccine and placebo recipients.

V lost 5 bases and J lost 3, with 8 bases in between. The CDR3 loop spans 14 amino acids. CDR1 MRHNA and CDR2 SNTAGT come from the germline V gene. Treatment in this sample: around 19 received Ad26.COV2.S at low or high dose, single or two shots; several received placebo; per-sample allocation not given. Sample collection was performed on day 63 after the first vaccine or placebo injection. Boston hosted the donor, who was an adult aged 18-55 years. TCRdb keeps only in-frame clones here, not all; method: immunoSEQ multiplex PCR. Among around 450,000 clones listed, about 88% were seen once. The clonotype was recovered from a person between 18 and 65 years old who received the Ad26.COV2.S COVID-19 vaccine or a placebo. The specimen was peripheral blood, collected in a trial of Ad26.COV2.S vaccine versus placebo. The chain combines TRBV6-4 with TRBJ1-6, with TRBD1 as a possible D gene (6 bases). The CDR3 nucleotides read TGTGCCAGCAGTCGGACAGTCTATAATTCACCCCTCCACTTT. Translating gives CASSRTVYNSPLHF.